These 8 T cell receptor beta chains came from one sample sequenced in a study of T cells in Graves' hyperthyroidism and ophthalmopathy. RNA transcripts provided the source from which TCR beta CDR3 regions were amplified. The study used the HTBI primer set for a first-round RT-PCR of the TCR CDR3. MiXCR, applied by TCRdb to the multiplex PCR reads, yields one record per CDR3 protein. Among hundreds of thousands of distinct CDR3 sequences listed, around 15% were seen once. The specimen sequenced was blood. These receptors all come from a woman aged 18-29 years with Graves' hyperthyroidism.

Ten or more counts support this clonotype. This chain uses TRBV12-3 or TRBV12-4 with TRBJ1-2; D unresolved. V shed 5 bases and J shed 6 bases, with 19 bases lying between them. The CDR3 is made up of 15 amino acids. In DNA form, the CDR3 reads TGTGCCAGCAGTCCCCGGGCAGATAAGTACCATGGCTACACCTTC. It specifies CASSPRADKYHGYTF.

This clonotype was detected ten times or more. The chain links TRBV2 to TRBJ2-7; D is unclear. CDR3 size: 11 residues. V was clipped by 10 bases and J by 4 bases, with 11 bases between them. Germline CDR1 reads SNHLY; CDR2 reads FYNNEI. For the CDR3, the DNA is TGTGCCATCGCATATACTTACGAGCAGTACTTC. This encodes CAIAYTYEQYF. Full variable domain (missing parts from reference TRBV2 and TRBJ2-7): EPEVTQTPSHQVTQMGQEVILRCVPISNHLYFYWYRQILGQKVEFLVSFYNNEISEKSEIFDDQFSVERPDGSNFTLKIRSTKLEDSAMYFCAIAYTYEQYFGPGTRLTVT.

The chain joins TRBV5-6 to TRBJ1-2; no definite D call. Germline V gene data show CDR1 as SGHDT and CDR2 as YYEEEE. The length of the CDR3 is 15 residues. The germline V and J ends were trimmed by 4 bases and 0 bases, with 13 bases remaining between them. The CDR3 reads CASSGYLGSNYGYTF. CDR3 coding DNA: TGTGCCAGCAGCGGATATTTAGGGTCTAACTATGGCTACACCTTC.

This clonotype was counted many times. CDR3 bases: TGCGCCAGCAGCTTGGAGGTAGGCAAGGTTGGCGAGCAGTACTTC. The encoded protein is CASSLEVGKVGEQYF. The chain recombines TRBV5-1 with TRBJ2-7; D unresolved. The germline gives CDR1 SGHRS, CDR2 YFSETQ. CDR3 size: 15 residues. Between the trimmed V and J ends, which lost 0 bases and 6 bases, there was a span of 16 bases.

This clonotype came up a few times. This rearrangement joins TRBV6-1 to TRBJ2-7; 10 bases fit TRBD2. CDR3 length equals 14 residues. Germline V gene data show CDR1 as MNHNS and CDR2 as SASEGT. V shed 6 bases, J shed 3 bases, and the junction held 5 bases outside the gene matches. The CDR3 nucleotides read TGTGCCAGCAGATCTAGCGGGAGAAGCTACGAGCAGTACTTC. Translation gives CASRSSGRSYEQYF.

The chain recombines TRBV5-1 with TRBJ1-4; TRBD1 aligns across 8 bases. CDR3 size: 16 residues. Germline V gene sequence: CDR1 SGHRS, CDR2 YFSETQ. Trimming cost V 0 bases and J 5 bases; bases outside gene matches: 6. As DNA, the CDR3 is TGCGCCAGCAGCTTGGACCCGACAGGGGTAAATGAAAAACTGTTTTTT. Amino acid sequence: CASSLDPTGVNEKLFF.

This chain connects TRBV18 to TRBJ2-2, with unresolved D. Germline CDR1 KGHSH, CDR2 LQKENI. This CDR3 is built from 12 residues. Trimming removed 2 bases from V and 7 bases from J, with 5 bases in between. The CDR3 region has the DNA TGTGCCAGCTCACCAGCAGACGGGGAGCTGTTTTTT. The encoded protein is CASSPADGELFF.

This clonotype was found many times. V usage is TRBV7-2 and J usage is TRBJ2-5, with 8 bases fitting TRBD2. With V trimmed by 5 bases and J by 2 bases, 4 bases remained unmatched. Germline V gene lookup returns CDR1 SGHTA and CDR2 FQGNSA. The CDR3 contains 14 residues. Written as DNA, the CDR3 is TGTGCCAGCAGCGATAGCGGGGTGCAAGAGACCCAGTACTTC. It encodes CASSDSGVQETQYF.